This TCR beta chain was profiled in a study of T cells in Graves' hyperthyroidism and ophthalmopathy. RNA transcripts gave rise to amplified TCR beta CDR3 regions. Researchers ran a first-round RT-PCR on the TCR CDR3 using the HTBI primer set. TCRdb passed the multiplex PCR reads through MiXCR, listing each CDR3 protein once. The sample holds fewer than 650,000 distinct CDR3 sequences, 14% seen once. Germline-derived CDR1 and CDR2 are MNHEY and SMNVEV (reference sequence). This CDR3 comprises 15 residues. V dropped 5 bases and J dropped 1 base, with 14 bases sitting between them. About this clonotype: Its antigen is undetermined. One base away lies a much larger clone, so this may be a sequencing read error. No conserved phenylalanine or tryptophan ends this CDR3, so it is likely a read error.

Enrolled ophthalmopathy patients presented with a Clinical Activity Score of at least 3, a NOSPECS grade of at least 4, and disease duration under 3 months. Study observations and caveats: Model predictions of ophthalmopathy came a median around 6.5 months before onset.

The source of this sequence is a young woman with Graves' ophthalmopathy. Material: blood. V gene TRBV27 combines with J gene TRBJ2-5; D possibly matches TRBD1 or TRBD2 (5 bases each). The CDR3 sequence is CASSQSGTAQETQYL. The CDR3 DNA follows: TGTGCCAGCAGTCAAAGTGGGACGGCCCAAGAGACCCAGTACCTC.